Following are 22 T cell receptor beta chains from one sample sequenced in a study of blood T cell repertoires in COVID-19. Data came from immunoSEQ multiplex PCR; TCRdb stores just in-frame clones and leaves some out. The table records 45,000 to 70,000 clones, approximately 81% of them present only once. The sequencing input was peripheral blood. The origin of the receptors is a woman older than 75 with acute or convalescent COVID-19.

The chain joins TRBV5-1 to TRBJ1-3, with 11 bases aligning to TRBD1. J was trimmed by 4 bases and V by 4 bases; bases with no gene match: 10. The CDR3 loop spans 17 amino acids. The V gene's germline CDR1 is SGHRS and CDR2 YFSETQ. CDR3 sequence (DNA): TGCGCCAGCAGCATTCGGACAGGGGGCTCGGGAGGAAACACCATATATTTT. Translated, it gives CASSIRTGGSGGNTIYF.

V gene TRBV6-5 combines with J gene TRBJ1-2, with D perhaps TRBD1 (5 bases). This CDR3 contains 14 residues. The V gene's germline CDR1 is MNHEY and CDR2 SVGAGI. V shed 7 bases and J shed 3 bases, with 15 bases lying between them. CDR3 DNA sequence: TGTGCCAGCAATCCAGGGTCGCAAGACTATGGCTACACCTTC. This sequence encodes CASNPGSQDYGYTF.

V gene TRBV9 combines with J gene TRBJ1-1, with 8 bases identical to TRBD1. V lost 4 bases and J lost 4; bases outside the gene matches: 6. The germline V gene has CDR1 SGDLS and CDR2 YYNGEE. The CDR3 extends over 14 amino acids. The CDR3 loop reads CASSSGGETTEAFF. The CDR3 DNA reads TGTGCCAGCAGCTCAGGGGGCGAGACCACTGAAGCTTTCTTT.

The rearrangement joins TRBV28 to TRBJ1-2; the match to TRBD1 covers 8 bases. Losses at the gene ends were 6 bases for V and 7 bases for J; bases not matched to a gene: 10. CDR3 length: 14 amino acids. Per germline, CDR1 MDHEN and CDR2 SYDVKM. Here the CDR3 reads CASRSSGQGSGYTF. In nucleotides, the CDR3 is TGTGCCAGCAGGTCTTCCGGACAGGGTAGTGGCTACACCTTC.

The J gene is TRBJ1-1, the V gene TRBV5-1, with a weak D call TRBD1 (5 bases). CDR3 length equals 12 residues. Germline values: CDR1 SGHRS, CDR2 YFSETQ. V lost 0 bases and J lost 10, with 10 bases in between. The CDR3 protein is CASSLVGVGAFF. The CDR3 DNA follows: TGCGCCAGCAGCTTGGTAGGGGTGGGAGCTTTCTTT.

The V call is TRBV12-3 or TRBV12-4, the J call TRBJ2-7; D ambiguous. V was cut by 5 bases and J by 7 bases, with 15 bases left in between. The CDR3 loop spans 13 amino acids. Written as DNA, the CDR3 is TGTGCCAGCAGTCCGACGGCCACGGAGGAGCAGTACTTC. Translation gives CASSPTATEEQYF.

This rearrangement joins TRBV2 to TRBJ2-5; D might be TRBD1 (6 bases). The V end was cut by 8 bases, the J end by 2 bases, with 18 bases between. From germline, CDR1 is SNHLY and CDR2 FYNNEI. This CDR3 contains 15 residues. The CDR3 here is CASDLGQNTQETQYF. The CDR3 DNA is TGTGCCAGCGATCTCGGACAGAATACTCAAGAGACCCAGTACTTC.

V and J are TRBV19 and TRBJ1-3; 8 bases are a match to TRBD1. The CDR3 totals 17 residues. CDR1 is LNHDA, CDR2 SQIVND, per germline (reference sequence). With V trimmed by 4 bases and J by 0 bases, 8 bases remained unmatched. The CDR3 spells CASSTYLDRVSGNTIYF. For the CDR3, the DNA is TGTGCCAGTAGTACCTACCTGGACAGGGTCTCTGGAAACACCATATATTTT.

This clone was seen a handful of times. The V gene is TRBV12-5, the J gene TRBJ1-3; D call uncertain. V was shortened by 7 bases and J by 0 bases, with 7 bases between the two germline ends. CDR3 length: 13 amino acids. Looked up from germline, CDR1 is LGHNT and CDR2 is FRNRAP. CDR3 nucleotide sequence: TGTGCTAGTGACTCAAACTCTGGAAACACCATATATTTT. It yields the protein CASDSNSGNTIYF.

The CDR3 nucleotides are TGCAGTGCTAGTAAAAGGACAGCGGTGAACACTGAAGCTTTCTTT. As protein: CSASKRTAVNTEAFF. The chain carries TRBV20-1 and TRBJ1-1; possibly TRBD1 for D (6 bases). Trimming left V 3 bases short and J 0 bases short, with 14 bases between. In germline, CDR1 is DFQATT, CDR2 SNEGSKA (reference sequence). The CDR3 extends over 15 amino acids.

This sequence joins TRBV6-6 and TRBJ1-1; 7 nucleotides line up with TRBD1. CDR1 and CDR2 from the germline V gene are MNHNY and SVGAGI (reference sequence). The CDR3 has 13 residues. Trimming at V came to 6 bases and at J to 5 bases, leaving 6 bases not matched to a gene. Written as DNA, the CDR3 is TGTGCCAGCAGCTACGCAGGGGGAACTGAAGCTTTCTTT. Its protein is CASSYAGGTEAFF.

The genes are TRBV11-3 and TRBJ2-1, with 8 bases that match TRBD2. Looked up from germline, CDR1 is SGHNT and CDR2 is YENEEA. V lost 8 bases and J lost 5; bases outside the gene matches: 8. This CDR3 has 14 amino acids. The CDR3 loop is CASLGGSGDNEQFF. The CDR3 nucleotides are TGTGCCAGCCTCGGGGGTAGCGGGGACAATGAGCAGTTCTTC.

The V gene is TRBV7-8, the J gene TRBJ1-1; D is unclear. Germline CDR1 is SGHVS and CDR2 is FQNEAQ. Between the trimmed V and J ends, which lost 5 bases and 5 bases, there was a span of 18 bases. The CDR3 consists of 15 residues. The CDR3 loop is CASSLGSFRGTEAFF. The CDR3 coding sequence is TGTGCCAGCAGCCTAGGGAGTTTCCGGGGTACTGAAGCTTTCTTT.

The chain recombines TRBV7-9 with TRBJ1-1; the match to TRBD1 covers 8 bases. The CDR3 extends over 15 amino acids. Germline loops: CDR1 SEHNR, CDR2 FQNEAQ (reference sequence). Trimming at V came to 5 bases and at J to 4 bases, leaving 9 bases not matched to a gene. In nucleotides, the CDR3 is TGTGCCAGCAGCCCTCGGACAGGGCGTAGCACTGAAGCTTTCTTT. Translated: CASSPRTGRSTEAFF.

The V and J genes are TRBV10-3 and TRBJ2-7, with D maybe TRBD2 (6 bases). Trimming took off 10 bases at V and 7 bases at J, with 23 bases between the two ends. From germline, CDR1 is ENHRY and CDR2 SYGVKD. This CDR3 has 14 amino acids. The DNA of the CDR3 is TGTGCCAGCGGGGTGGGGGTTGCTTCGGCTGAGCAGTACTTC. Protein product: CASGVGVASAEQYF.

The V and J genes are TRBV5-6 and TRBJ1-5, with no clear D. Germline-derived CDR1 and CDR2 are SGHDT and YYEEEE. The CDR3 runs to 15 residues. V was cut by 3 bases and J by 1 base, with 11 bases left in between. This chain's CDR3 is CASSSGQLSNQPQHF. Written as DNA, the CDR3 is TGTGCCAGCAGCTCAGGCCAGCTGAGCAATCAGCCCCAGCATTTT.

The gene calls are TRBV6-5 and TRBJ2-7; 10 nucleotides align to TRBD1. V lost 9 bases and J lost 7; bases outside the gene matches: 9. CDR3 size: 13 residues. Germline V gives CDR1 MNHEY, CDR2 SVGAGI. In DNA, the CDR3 is TGTGCCAGTACTAGACAGGGGGCGAGGGAGCAGTACTTC. This translates into CASTRQGAREQYF.

The V call is TRBV7-6, the J call TRBJ2-1; TRBD2 is a possible D gene (7 bases). This CDR3 spans 16 amino acids. CDR1 SGHVS and CDR2 FNYEAQ come from the germline V gene. Trimming pared 1 base from V and 4 bases from J, leaving 14 bases between. The CDR3 sequence: CASSLGAGASYNEQFF. The CDR3 DNA follows: TGTGCCAGCAGCTTAGGGGCGGGGGCCTCTTACAATGAGCAGTTCTTC.

This chain connects TRBV6-1 to TRBJ1-4, with D hard to call. V was cut by 3 bases and J by 8 bases, with 10 bases left in between. Germline V lookup: CDR1 MNHNS, CDR2 SASEGT. CDR3 size: 13 residues. In nucleotides, the CDR3 is TGTGCCAGCAGTGACAGGCCAGGAGAAAAACTGTTTTTT. Protein sequence: CASSDRPGEKLFF.

A word on this clone: The sample carries other DNA sequences with the same CDR3. The chain combines TRBV6-2 or TRBV6-3 with TRBJ1-1; D unresolved. The CDR3 length is 13 residues. From germline, CDR1 is MNHEY and CDR2 SVGEGT. With 2 bases removed from V and 0 bases from J, the gap between germline ends came to 4 bases. The CDR3 spells CASSYPMNTEAFF. The CDR3 DNA reads TGTGCCAGCAGTTACCCCATGAACACTGAAGCTTTCTTT.

The chain has TRBV7-2 and TRBJ1-6, with no clear D. V shed 3 bases and J shed 5 bases, with 8 bases lying between them. This CDR3 is built from 14 residues. Germline CDR1 is SGHTA and CDR2 is FQGNSA. The CDR3 DNA is TGTGCCAGCAGCTTCGTCAGAAATAATTCACCCCTCCACTTT. Its translation: CASSFVRNNSPLHF.

The J gene is TRBJ1-3, the V gene TRBV18, with 8 bases identical to TRBD1. Unmatched junction bases numbered 6, after V lost 6 bases and J lost 2 bases. The CDR3 has 15 amino acids. CDR1 is KGHSH and CDR2 is LQKENI in the germline V gene. Here the CDR3 reads CASSSSQGAGNTIYF. For the CDR3, the DNA is TGTGCCAGCTCCAGTTCACAGGGGGCTGGAAACACCATATATTTT.